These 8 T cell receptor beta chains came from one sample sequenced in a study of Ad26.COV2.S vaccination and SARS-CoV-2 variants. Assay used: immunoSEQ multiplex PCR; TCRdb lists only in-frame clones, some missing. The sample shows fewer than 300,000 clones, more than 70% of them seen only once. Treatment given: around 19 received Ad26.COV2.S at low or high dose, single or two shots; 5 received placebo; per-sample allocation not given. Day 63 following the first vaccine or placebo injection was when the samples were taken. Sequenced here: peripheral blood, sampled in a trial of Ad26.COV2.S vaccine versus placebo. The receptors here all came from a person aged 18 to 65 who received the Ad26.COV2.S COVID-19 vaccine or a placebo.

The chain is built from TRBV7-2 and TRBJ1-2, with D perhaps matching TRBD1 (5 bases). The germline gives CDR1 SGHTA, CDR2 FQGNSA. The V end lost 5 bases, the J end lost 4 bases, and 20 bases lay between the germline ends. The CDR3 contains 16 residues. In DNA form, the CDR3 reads TGTGCCAGCAGCACCGGGAACAGGTCCCCGGGCTATGGCTACACCTTC. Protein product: CASSTGNRSPGYGYTF.

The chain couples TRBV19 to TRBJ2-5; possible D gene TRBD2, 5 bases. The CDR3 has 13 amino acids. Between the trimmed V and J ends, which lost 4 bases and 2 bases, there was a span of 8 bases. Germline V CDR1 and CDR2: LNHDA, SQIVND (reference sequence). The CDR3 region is CASSSRGQETQYF. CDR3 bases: TGTGCCAGTAGTAGCCGGGGTCAAGAGACCCAGTACTTC. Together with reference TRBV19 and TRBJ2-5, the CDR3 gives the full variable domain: DGGITQSPKYLFRKEGQNVTLSCEQNLNHDAMYWYRQDPGQGLRLIYYSQIVNDFQKGDIAEGYSVSREKKESFPLTVTSAQKNPTAFYLCASSSRGQETQYFGPGTRLLVL.

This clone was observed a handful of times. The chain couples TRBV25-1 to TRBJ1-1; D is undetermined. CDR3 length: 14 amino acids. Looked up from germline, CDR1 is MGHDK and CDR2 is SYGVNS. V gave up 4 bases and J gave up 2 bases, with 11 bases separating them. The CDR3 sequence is CASSVGWDNTEAFF. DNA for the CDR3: TGTGCCAGCAGTGTAGGTTGGGATAACACTGAAGCTTTCTTT.

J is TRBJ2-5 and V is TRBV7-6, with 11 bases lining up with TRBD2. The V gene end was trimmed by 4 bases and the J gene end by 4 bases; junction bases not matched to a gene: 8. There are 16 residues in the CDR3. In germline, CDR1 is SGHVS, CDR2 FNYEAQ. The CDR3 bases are TGTGCCAGCAGCTCAAATAGCGGGGGGGCCGTAGAGACCCAGTACTTC. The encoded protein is CASSSNSGGAVETQYF.

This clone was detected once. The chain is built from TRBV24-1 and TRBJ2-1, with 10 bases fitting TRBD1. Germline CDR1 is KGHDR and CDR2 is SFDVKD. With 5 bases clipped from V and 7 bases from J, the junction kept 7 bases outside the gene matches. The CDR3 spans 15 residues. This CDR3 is CATSGPGQGYNEQFF. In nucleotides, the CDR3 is TGTGCCACCAGTGGCCCGGGACAGGGGTATAATGAGCAGTTCTTC.

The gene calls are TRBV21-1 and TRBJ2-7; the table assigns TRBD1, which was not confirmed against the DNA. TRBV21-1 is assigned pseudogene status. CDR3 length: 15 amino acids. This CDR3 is CASSKARGLPYEQYF. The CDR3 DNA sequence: TGTGCCAGCAGCAAAGCAAGGGGGCTCCCCTACGAGCAGTACTTC.

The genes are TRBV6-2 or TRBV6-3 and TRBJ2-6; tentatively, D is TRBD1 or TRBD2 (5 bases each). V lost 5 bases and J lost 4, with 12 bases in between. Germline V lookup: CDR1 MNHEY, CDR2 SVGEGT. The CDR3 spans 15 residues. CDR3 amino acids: CASSGDGGGANVLTF. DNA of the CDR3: TGTGCCAGCAGTGGGGACGGCGGCGGGGCCAACGTCCTGACTTTC.

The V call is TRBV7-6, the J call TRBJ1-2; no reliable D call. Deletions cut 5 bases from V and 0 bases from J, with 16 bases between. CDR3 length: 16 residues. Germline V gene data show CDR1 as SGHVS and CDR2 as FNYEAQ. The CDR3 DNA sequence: TGTGCCAGCAGCCCCGGTGGTACGCTAGCTAACTATGGCTACACCTTC. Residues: CASSPGGTLANYGYTF.